The 29 T cell receptor beta chains below were found in one sample sequenced in a study of T-cell reconstitution after alpha-beta-depleted transplantation in children. This sample's TCRbeta library carried unique molecular identifier barcodes. TCRdb re-called the PCR reads with MiXCR, one entry per CDR3 protein. The table shows 490,000 or so distinct CDR3 sequences, with roughly a tenth occurring only once. Specimen: PBMCs, collected before TCRalphabeta/CD19-depleted stem cell transplant. These receptors were taken from a child aged 2 to 10 with inherited bone marrow failure, due to receive a stem cell transplant.

There are many counts of this clonotype. The chain carries TRBV12-3 or TRBV12-4 and TRBJ2-1; 9 bases map to TRBD2. The junction had 6 bases not matched to a gene; V was cut back by 6 bases and J by 6 bases. The CDR3 covers 14 residues. The CDR3 DNA is TGTGCCAGCAGACGAGCGGGAGGTGGCAATGAGCAGTTCTTC. It is translated as CASRRAGGGNEQFF.

This clonotype has a count of ten or more. The chain uses TRBV2 and TRBJ2-1, with 14 bases matching TRBD2. Germline V lookup: CDR1 SNHLY, CDR2 FYNNEI. The CDR3 extends over 15 amino acids. After removal of 6 bases from V and 9 bases from J, the junction contained 7 bases not matched to a gene. CDR3 protein: CASRQGLAGETEQFF. CDR3 sequence (DNA): TGTGCCAGCAGACAGGGACTAGCGGGAGAAACTGAGCAGTTCTTC.

This clonotype was detected ten times or more. The rearrangement uses TRBV27 and TRBJ2-2; D uncertain. There are 15 residues in the CDR3. Trimming removed 5 bases from V and 1 base from J, with 11 bases in between. Germline V gene data show CDR1 as MNHEY and CDR2 as SMNVEV (reference sequence). The CDR3: CASSPQGLNTGELFF. The DNA for the CDR3 is TGTGCCAGCAGTCCACAAGGGCTGAACACCGGGGAGCTGTTTTTT.

This clonotype has a handful of counts. The rearrangement uses TRBV20-1 and TRBJ2-1; D ambiguous. CDR1 DFQATT and CDR2 SNEGSKA come from the germline V gene (reference sequence). V was clipped by 1 base and J by 10 bases, with 8 bases between them. The CDR3 contains 11 residues. This CDR3 is CSARGPMEQFF. CDR3 DNA sequence: TGCAGTGCTAGAGGACCTATGGAGCAGTTCTTC.

This sequence joins TRBV5-4 and TRBJ1-5; D is unresolved. Germline assignment: CDR1 SGHNT and CDR2 YYREEE (reference sequence). The V gene lost 2 bases and the J gene lost 6 bases, with 9 bases spanning the gap. The CDR3 has 13 amino acids. The CDR3 spells CASSFDRVQPQHF. CDR3 in DNA: TGTGCCAGCAGCTTTGACCGGGTTCAGCCCCAGCATTTT. The full variable domain, rest sourced from reference TRBV5-4 and TRBJ1-5, is ETGVTQSPTHLIKTRGQQVTLRCSSQSGHNTVSWYQQALGQGPQFIFQYYREEENGRGNFPPRFSGLQFPNYSSELNVNALELDDSALYLCASSFDRVQPQHFGDGTRLSIL.

In its sample, this clonotype was seen many times. One junction end disagrees with the germline gene, perhaps due to a read error. The chain has TRBV7-2 and TRBJ2-1, with 9 bases that match TRBD2. CDR1 is SGHTA and CDR2 is FQGNSA in the germline V gene. The CDR3 length is 13 residues. Here the CDR3 DNA reads TGTGCCAGCAGCGCGGAGTCCGGGACTAGCTCAGTCTTC. It codes for CASSAESGTSSVF.

With regard to this clonotype: Since a much larger clone is just one base distant, this may be a read error. CDR3 amino acids: CASSRTGGLGGYTF. CDR3 nucleotide sequence: TGTGCCAGCTCCCGGACAGGGGGCTTGGGTGGCTACACCTTC. V is TRBV27 and J is TRBJ1-2; 11 bases match TRBD1. CDR1 MNHEY and CDR2 SMNVEV come from the germline V gene (reference sequence). The CDR3 contains 14 residues. Losses at the gene ends were 8 bases for V and 7 bases for J; bases not matched to a gene: 9.

The CDR3 region is CASSLAVRNTGELFF. The CDR3 region has the DNA TGTGCCAGCAGTTTAGCTGTACGGAACACCGGGGAGCTGTTTTTT. The chain combines TRBV12-3 or TRBV12-4 with TRBJ2-2; D ambiguous. Trimming removed 0 bases from V and 1 base from J, with 6 bases in between. This CDR3 is 15 amino acids long.

This chain uses TRBV7-7 with TRBJ2-2; no definite D call. The ends were cut back, 11 bases at V and 4 bases at J, with 11 bases in the middle. The CDR3 covers 12 residues. Germline V gene data show CDR1 as SSHAT and CDR2 as FNYEAQ (reference sequence). The CDR3 is CAHGPITGELFF. The CDR3 region has the DNA TGTGCCCACGGGCCTATCACCGGGGAGCTGTTTTTT.

Remarks on this clonotype: This may stem from a read error, because a much larger clone lies one nucleotide away. The genes are TRBV4-3 and TRBJ2-2; unclear D gene. CDR3 length equals 16 residues. From germline, CDR1 is LGHNA and CDR2 YSLEER. In DNA form, the CDR3 reads TGCGCCAGCAGCCAAGATCACCGCGCGAACACCGGGCAGCTGTTTTTT. This sequence encodes CASSQDHRANTGQLFF.

This clonotype was observed many times. The rearrangement joins TRBV7-9 to TRBJ1-1, with D uncertain. The CDR3 extends over 14 amino acids. Germline V gene lookup returns CDR1 SEHNR and CDR2 FQNEAQ (reference sequence). V was pared by 1 base and J by 0 bases, with 6 bases between. CDR3: CASSLVIMNTEAFF. The CDR3 coding sequence is TGTGCCAGCAGCTTAGTGATAATGAACACTGAAGCTTTCTTT. The full variable domain, its missing parts supplied by reference TRBV7-9 and TRBJ1-1, is DTGVSQNPRHKITKRGQNVTFRCDPISEHNRLYWYRQTLGQGPEFLTYFQNEAQLEKSRLLSDRFSAERPKGSFSTLEIQRTEQGDSAMYLCASSLVIMNTEAFFGQGTRLTVV.

This clonotype was seen at least ten times. The chain uses TRBV5-1 and TRBJ2-7, with D hard to call. CDR3 size: 16 residues. Germline CDR1 is SGHRS and CDR2 is YFSETQ. V was cut by 3 bases and J by 0 bases, with 16 bases left in between. This chain's CDR3 is CASSWRETPSSYEQYF. The CDR3 DNA is TGCGCCAGCAGCTGGCGTGAGACTCCGAGCTCCTACGAGCAGTACTTC.

The J gene is TRBJ2-5, the V gene TRBV12-3 or TRBV12-4; no clear D gene. Trimming shortened V by 7 bases and J by 10 bases, and 16 bases separated the two germline ends. The CDR3 spans 12 residues. This chain's CDR3 is CASTPIKLGQYF. The CDR3 region has the DNA TGTGCCAGCACCCCAATAAAACTTGGCCAGTACTTC.

This clonotype has only a few counts. This chain joins TRBV30 and TRBJ1-1; a weak D match, TRBD1 (6 bases). With 2 bases removed from V and 2 bases from J, the gap between germline ends came to 9 bases. Germline V gene lookup returns CDR1 GTSNPN and CDR2 SVGIG (reference sequence). The CDR3 loop spans 13 amino acids. CDR3 coding DNA: TGTGCCTGGAGTACAGGGTCCAACACTGAAGCTTTCTTT. It translates to CAWSTGSNTEAFF.

This clonotype was observed many times. The V call is TRBV6-1, the J call TRBJ1-4; no clear D gene. This CDR3 is 12 amino acids long. V was cut by 6 bases and J by 4 bases, with 6 bases left in between. Germline loops: CDR1 MNHNS, CDR2 SASEGT. The CDR3 sequence: CASSALNEKLFF. The CDR3 DNA reads TGTGCCAGCAGCGCCCTTAATGAAAAACTGTTTTTT.

V usage is TRBV28 and J usage is TRBJ1-5; D is perhaps TRBD1 (5 bases). This CDR3 has 18 residues. Trimming took off 2 bases at V and 5 bases at J, with 22 bases between the two ends. Germline lookup yields CDR1 MDHEN and CDR2 SYDVKM. CDR3 DNA sequence: TGTGCCAGCAGTTTACTTCGGGGGGGGAAAGGAGAGGATCAGCCCCAGCATTTT. This gives the protein CASSLLRGGKGEDQPQHF.

This clonotype turned up a few times. The chain carries TRBV28 and TRBJ2-7; unclear D gene. V was trimmed by 4 bases and J by 5 bases, leaving 15 bases between them. Germline V gives CDR1 MDHEN, CDR2 SYDVKM. The CDR3 has 14 residues. CDR3 DNA sequence: TGTGCCAGCAGTTGCCCCGACCGGCAGGACGAGCAGTACTTC. Translation gives CASSCPDRQDEQYF. The full variable domain, its missing parts supplied by reference TRBV28 and TRBJ2-7, is DVKVTQSSRYLVKRTGEKVFLECVQDMDHENMFWYRQDPGLGLRLIYFSYDVKMKEKGDIPEGYSVSREKKERFSLILESASTNQTSMYLCASSCPDRQDEQYFGPGTRLTVT.

The chain couples TRBV12-3 or TRBV12-4 to TRBJ2-2; the D is unclear. Trimming took off 3 bases at V and 1 base at J, with 6 bases between the two ends. This CDR3 region has 14 residues. Here the CDR3 reads CASSLMQNTGELFF. As DNA, the CDR3 is TGTGCCAGCAGTTTGATGCAGAACACCGGGGAGCTGTTTTTT.

This clonotype occurred many times. The CDR3 is CASSPRGSGSYEQYF. The CDR3 bases are TGTGCCAGCAGCCCCCGTGGTAGCGGGAGTTACGAGCAGTACTTC. The chain joins TRBV9 to TRBJ2-7; 9 bases line up with TRBD2. V shed 4 bases, J shed 4 bases, and the junction held 9 bases outside the gene matches. CDR3 length: 15 amino acids. CDR1 is SGDLS, CDR2 YYNGEE, per germline.

Remarks on this clonotype: This clone may be a read error of a much larger clone one base away. The J gene is TRBJ2-3, the V gene TRBV20-1; tentatively, D is TRBD1 (6 bases). Germline lookup yields CDR1 DFQATT and CDR2 SNEGSKA (reference sequence). There are 13 residues in the CDR3. V was cut by 3 bases and J by 8 bases, with 15 bases left in between. CDR3 region: CSASTQGPFTQYF. As DNA, the CDR3 is TGCAGTGCTAGCACACAGGGTCCATTTACGCAGTATTTT.

About this clonotype itself: A much larger clone is a single base away; this may be a read error. The chain recombines TRBV12-3 or TRBV12-4 with TRBJ2-1, with a possible D match to TRBD1 (5 bases). The CDR3 is made up of 16 amino acids. V was clipped by 2 bases and J by 5 bases, with 16 bases between them. The CDR3 loop is CASSLSRRTPHNEQFF. CDR3 DNA sequence: TGTGCCAGCAGTTTAAGTCGGCGGACACCCCACAATGAGCAGTTCTTC.

This clonotype was picked up many times. This chain links TRBV6-2 or TRBV6-3 with TRBJ1-1; weak D call: TRBD1 (6 bases). The CDR3 covers 15 residues. Germline assignment: CDR1 MNHEY and CDR2 SVGEGT. The ends were cut back, 4 bases at V and 5 bases at J, with 17 bases in the middle. CDR3 amino acids: CASSLLRRGRTEAFF. CDR3 DNA: TGTGCCAGCAGTTTACTGAGAAGGGGGAGGACTGAAGCTTTCTTT.

This clonotype has at least ten counts. V and J are TRBV10-3 and TRBJ2-5, with D possibly being TRBD1 (6 bases). The CDR3 has 16 residues. Trimming removed 0 bases from V and 2 bases from J, with 13 bases in between. Germline V CDR1 and CDR2: ENHRY, SYGVKD. CDR3: CAISESMGAGQETQYF. CDR3 sequence (DNA): TGTGCCATCAGTGAGTCAATGGGGGCAGGACAAGAGACCCAGTACTTC.

The V gene is TRBV21-1, the J gene TRBJ2-4. TRBV21-1 is listed as a pseudogene. This CDR3 contains 16 residues. CDR3 coding DNA: TGTGCCAGCAGCAAAAATAGAGCCCTAGCCAAAAACATTCAGTACTTC. It translates to CASSKNRALAKNIQYF.

This clonotype has a count of ten or more. The V and J genes are TRBV7-2 and TRBJ2-3; no reliable D call. The CDR3 runs to 13 residues. Trimming shortened V by 6 bases and J by 4 bases, and 11 bases separated the two germline ends. Per the germline V gene, CDR1 is SGHTA and CDR2 is FQGNSA. The CDR3 DNA sequence: TGTGCCAGCAGGACAAGTTGGGCAGATACGCAGTATTTT. Translating it yields CASRTSWADTQYF.

This clonotype occurred many times. J is TRBJ2-2 and V is TRBV6-5, with D possibly matching TRBD2 (5 bases). Germline assignment: CDR1 MNHEY and CDR2 SVGAGI. Trimming pared 6 bases from V and 6 bases from J, leaving 17 bases between. CDR3 length equals 15 residues. The CDR3 sequence: CASRPGNAWAGELFF. The CDR3 bases are TGTGCCAGCAGACCCGGGAACGCGTGGGCCGGGGAGCTGTTTTTT.

This clonotype has a count of ten or more. The chain links TRBV7-9 to TRBJ2-7; 11 nucleotides agree with TRBD1. The V and J ends lost 5 bases and 3 bases, in that order; junction bases with no gene match: 6. The CDR3 runs to 15 residues. Germline V gene sequence: CDR1 SEHNR, CDR2 FQNEAQ (reference sequence). CDR3 sequence (DNA): TGTGCCAGCAGCCCTTCGGGGACAGGGGGCTACGAGCAGTACTTC. Amino acid sequence: CASSPSGTGGYEQYF. The full variable domain, in which reference TRBV7-9 and TRBJ2-7 provide the parts outside the CDR3, is DTGVSQNPRHKITKRGQNVTFRCDPISEHNRLYWYRQTLGQGPEFLTYFQNEAQLEKSRLLSDRFSAERPKGSFSTLEIQRTEQGDSAMYLCASSPSGTGGYEQYFGPGTRLTVT.

This clonotype was recorded at least ten times. V usage is TRBV28 and J usage is TRBJ2-7; a weak D match, TRBD2 (6 bases). With 3 bases removed from V and 7 bases from J, the gap between germline ends came to 10 bases. The CDR3 sequence is 12 residues long. Germline V gene lookup returns CDR1 MDHEN and CDR2 SYDVKM. CDR3 sequence: CASSFGGREQYF. The CDR3 DNA reads TGTGCCAGCAGTTTCGGGGGACGGGAGCAGTACTTC. Filled out from reference TRBV28 and TRBJ2-7, the complete variable domain reads DVKVTQSSRYLVKRTGEKVFLECVQDMDHENMFWYRQDPGLGLRLIYFSYDVKMKEKGDIPEGYSVSREKKERFSLILESASTNQTSMYLCASSFGGREQYFGPGTRLTVT.

With respect to this clonotype: A much larger clone is a single base away; this may be a read error. The chain has TRBV28 and TRBJ1-1; D is unclear. The CDR3 length is 13 residues. V was trimmed by 7 bases and J by 7 bases, leaving 16 bases between them. Germline V gene lookup returns CDR1 MDHEN and CDR2 SYDVKM. The CDR3 sequence: CASTRGILFEAFF. The CDR3 DNA is TGTGCCAGCACCCGCGGGATACTATTTGAAGCTTTCTTT.